The 20 T cell receptor beta chains presented below share a single source sample, sequenced in a study of T cell repertoires in cytomegalovirus infection. One entry per CDR3 protein, called by TCRdb with MiXCR from the reads. The table shows approximately 70,000 distinct CDR3 sequences, with 20% to 25% occurring only once. These receptors have no known antigen. The sample consisted of CD8+ T cells from cultured PBMCs, taken from culture after CMV antigen stimulation. The receptors derive from a human donor in good health (CMV status not recorded). Some clones in this sample may be carry-over from other donors' samples.

The chain joins TRBV4-1 to TRBJ2-3; D remains ambiguous. Germline CDR1 MGHRA, CDR2 YSYEKL. The CDR3 spans 16 residues. The V end was cut by 0 bases, the J end by 2 bases, with 12 bases between. CDR3 nucleotides: TGCGCCAGCAGCCAAGATACTTCCCTTGTCACAGATACGCAGTATTTT. Protein sequence: CASSQDTSLVTDTQYF.

The chain joins TRBV9 to TRBJ2-7; 7 bases align to TRBD1. The CDR3 is 14 residues long. The junction had 5 bases not matched to a gene; V was cut back by 3 bases and J by 2 bases. Germline V lookup: CDR1 SGDLS, CDR2 YYNGEE. The CDR3 protein is CASSAEGATYEQYF. The CDR3 DNA sequence: TGTGCCAGCAGCGCAGAGGGGGCTACCTACGAGCAGTACTTC.

The chain carries TRBV7-8 and TRBJ2-3; D possibly matches TRBD1 or TRBD2 (6 bases each). Trimming cost V 5 bases and J 1 base, with 13 bases left between them. The V gene's germline CDR1 is SGHVS and CDR2 FQNEAQ. This CDR3 is built from 15 residues. CDR3 loop: CASSPDRGGTDTQYF. The CDR3 bases are TGTGCCAGCAGCCCCGATAGGGGGGGCACAGATACGCAGTATTTT.

The J gene is TRBJ2-1, the V gene TRBV4-3; 7 nucleotides line up with TRBD2. The CDR3 totals 15 residues. Germline CDR1 LGHNA, CDR2 YSLEER. V shed 1 base, J shed 7 bases, and the junction held 7 bases outside the gene matches. The CDR3 DNA follows: TGCGCCAGCAGCCAAGTCCTAGGGAGGGTAAATGAGCAGTTCTTC. Its translation: CASSQVLGRVNEQFF.

This sequence joins TRBV5-6 and TRBJ2-3; no firm D call. Germline lookup yields CDR1 SGHDT and CDR2 YYEEEE. This CDR3 comprises 9 residues. Between the trimmed V and J ends, which lost 7 bases and 6 bases, there was a span of 3 bases. CDR3 sequence reads: CASADTQYF. The CDR3 DNA follows: TGTGCCAGCGCCGATACGCAGTATTTT. Drawing the rest from reference TRBV5-6 and TRBJ2-3, the complete variable domain is DAGVTQSPTHLIKTRGQQVTLRCSPKSGHDTVSWYQQALGQGPQFIFQYYEEEERQRGNFPDRFSGHQFPNYSSELNVNALLLGDSALYLCASADTQYFGPGTRLTVL.

The chain recombines TRBV6-1 with TRBJ2-7; possible D gene TRBD2, 6 bases. CDR1 is MNHNS and CDR2 is SASEGT in the germline V gene. The CDR3 sequence is 16 residues long. The ends were cut back, 6 bases at V and 0 bases at J, with 18 bases in the middle. CDR3 sequence reads: CASSRPPEGFSYEQYF. The CDR3 nucleotides are TGTGCCAGCAGCCGTCCCCCGGAGGGATTCTCCTACGAGCAGTACTTC.

CDR3 amino acids: CASSLGDRVYNSPLHF. The CDR3 DNA reads as TGTGCCAGCAGCTTGGGGGACAGGGTCTATAATTCACCCCTCCACTTT. This chain uses TRBV7-8 with TRBJ1-6; 9 bases fit TRBD1. The length of the CDR3 is 16 residues. Germline V gene data show CDR1 as SGHVS and CDR2 as FQNEAQ. Trimming cost V 3 bases and J 3 bases; bases outside gene matches: 3.

The CDR3 nucleotides read TGTGCCAGCAGTTTGTATAGCCAAGAGACCCAGTACTTC. As protein: CASSLYSQETQYF. This chain uses TRBV12-3 or TRBV12-4 with TRBJ2-5; D is uncertain. The germline V and J ends were trimmed by 3 bases and 1 base, with 6 bases remaining between them. The CDR3 extends over 13 amino acids.

V usage is TRBV5-1 and J usage is TRBJ2-7; D unclear. CDR1 and CDR2 (germline): SGHRS, YFSETQ. CDR3 length equals 15 residues. V gave up 6 bases and J gave up 2 bases, with 18 bases separating them. The CDR3 here is CASTRSRLAPYEQYF. CDR3 sequence (DNA): TGCGCCAGCACTCGGAGCAGACTCGCACCCTACGAGCAGTACTTC.

The chain carries TRBV28 and TRBJ2-5; D remains ambiguous. CDR1 and CDR2 (germline): MDHEN, SYDVKM. Deletions cut 5 bases from V and 0 bases from J, with 19 bases between. The CDR3 length is 17 residues. CDR3 protein: CASSHHPRQPNQETQYF. CDR3 DNA: TGTGCCAGCAGTCACCACCCCCGGCAGCCGAACCAAGAGACCCAGTACTTC.

This clonotype was seen a handful of times. The chain employs TRBV2 and TRBJ1-1; D not resolved. CDR3 length: 14 residues. Germline CDR1 and CDR2: SNHLY and FYNNEI. Trimming took 7 bases from V and 1 from J, leaving 13 bases between them. The CDR3 bases are TGTGCCAGCACCATAGTAGACAAGAACACTGAAGCTTTCTTT. It yields the protein CASTIVDKNTEAFF.

This clonotype was detected a few times. The rearrangement links TRBV6-2 or TRBV6-3 to TRBJ1-5; D is uncertain. Germline-derived CDR1 and CDR2 are MNHEY and SVGEGT. With 6 bases removed from V and 1 base from J, the gap between germline ends came to 10 bases. The CDR3 has 14 residues. The CDR3 sequence is CASSTDTSNQPQHF. The CDR3 DNA reads TGTGCCAGCAGCACTGACACAAGCAATCAGCCCCAGCATTTT.

This chain joins TRBV27 and TRBJ2-3; the match to TRBD2 covers 10 bases. The CDR3 loop spans 16 amino acids. Trimming removed 6 bases from V and 3 bases from J; junction bases left unmatched: 9. Germline V gives CDR1 MNHEY, CDR2 SMNVEV (reference sequence). CDR3 nucleotides: TGTGCCAGCAGGCTAGCGGGGGACCAACTTACAGATACGCAGTATTTT. Its protein is CASRLAGDQLTDTQYF.

The chain carries TRBV7-9 and TRBJ2-2, with no clear D. From germline, CDR1 is SEHNR and CDR2 FQNEAQ (reference sequence). The CDR3 runs to 16 residues. Trimming stripped 1 base from V and 0 bases from J, with 9 bases between. The CDR3 DNA sequence: TGTGCCAGCAGCTTAGATAGGTTCTCGAACACCGGGGAGCTGTTTTTT. Translated, it gives CASSLDRFSNTGELFF.

This clonotype was counted only a few times. The genes are TRBV7-3 and TRBJ1-1; no firm D call. Germline lookup yields CDR1 SGHTA and CDR2 FQGTGA. The CDR3 has 14 residues. The V gene lost 4 bases and the J gene lost 1 base, with 10 bases spanning the gap. The CDR3 DNA is TGTGCCAGCAGCTCAGACGGGTCGAACACTGAAGCTTTCTTT. It yields the protein CASSSDGSNTEAFF.

The V gene is TRBV14, the J gene TRBJ1-6; D perhaps matches TRBD1 (6 bases). This CDR3 spans 17 amino acids. Germline V gene data show CDR1 as SGHDN and CDR2 as FVKESK. V was cut by 0 bases and J by 0 bases, with 9 bases left in between. The CDR3 here is CASSQDDRSSYNSPLHF. The CDR3 nucleotides are TGTGCCAGCAGCCAAGATGACAGGAGCTCCTATAATTCACCCCTCCACTTT.

There are many counts of this clonotype. V is TRBV7-2 and J is TRBJ2-7; no reliable D call. This CDR3 spans 13 amino acids. Trimming pared 5 bases from V and 2 bases from J, leaving 10 bases between. In germline, CDR1 is SGHTA, CDR2 FQGNSA. CDR3 bases: TGTGCCAGCAGCGTCAGGACCACCTACGAGCAGTACTTC. As protein: CASSVRTTYEQYF. Filled out from reference TRBV7-2 and TRBJ2-7, the complete variable domain reads GAGVSQSPSNKVTEKGKDVELRCDPISGHTALYWYRQSLGQGLEFLIYFQGNSAPDKSGLPSDRFSAERTGGSVSTLTIQRTQQEDSAVYLCASSVRTTYEQYFGPGTRLTVT.

The chain carries TRBV12-3 or TRBV12-4 and TRBJ1-2, with TRBD1 identical over 12 bases. V dropped 6 bases and J dropped 7; count of bases not matched to a gene: 6. The CDR3 extends over 14 amino acids. CDR3 bases: TGTGCCAGCAGGTACCGGGACAGGGGGCTTGGCTACACCTTC. This codes for CASRYRDRGLGYTF.

The chain's CDR3 is CASSLEGRGGSDEQFF. The DNA for the CDR3 is TGTGCCAGCAGCTTAGAGGGGCGGGGGGGCTCCGATGAGCAGTTCTTC. The rearrangement uses TRBV11-2 and TRBJ2-1, with 9 bases identical to TRBD2. With 0 bases clipped from V and 8 bases from J, the junction kept 8 bases outside the gene matches. Looked up from germline, CDR1 is SGHAT and CDR2 is FQNNGV. This CDR3 is 16 amino acids long.

The chain is built from TRBV7-2 and TRBJ2-3, with D perhaps matching TRBD1 (6 bases). CDR1 and CDR2 from the germline V gene are SGHTA and FQGNSA. V was clipped by 0 bases and J by 2 bases, with 9 bases between them. The CDR3 loop spans 15 amino acids. The DNA for the CDR3 is TGTGCCAGCAGCTTAGCCGACAGGACCACAGATACGCAGTATTTT. As protein: CASSLADRTTDTQYF.